This T cell receptor (beta chain) was found in a study of blood T cells in healthy people across ages. The CDR3 loop spans 14 amino acids. The germline V and J ends were trimmed by 6 bases and 1 base, with 11 bases remaining between them. Germline V gene data show CDR1 as ENHRY and CDR2 as SYGVKD. Whole-study results and caveats: Naive T cell percentage and TCR beta diversity correlated strongly. In older individuals, TCR beta diversity per million T cells was lower, falling roughly linearly with age.

This clonotype was seen repeatedly, ten times or more. Its target is unknown. PCR was performed a second time for about 6 to 12 cycles using a sample-barcoded 5' primer and a J-beta primer mix. Each of the cDNA molecules was tagged by a template-switch adaptor with 12 random nucleotides. TCRdb independently ran MiXCR on the 5' RACE reads; one entry per CDR3 protein. The sample records around 970,000 distinct CDR3 sequences, roughly 51% being singletons. V usage is TRBV10-3 and J usage is TRBJ2-3, with no clear D. The clonotype comes from a woman aged 55-69 years in good health. Sequencing was done on a sample of blood. The CDR3, as DNA: TGTGCCATCAGCGCCCTCGACCGCACAGATACGCAGTATTTT. This translates into CAISALDRTDTQYF.